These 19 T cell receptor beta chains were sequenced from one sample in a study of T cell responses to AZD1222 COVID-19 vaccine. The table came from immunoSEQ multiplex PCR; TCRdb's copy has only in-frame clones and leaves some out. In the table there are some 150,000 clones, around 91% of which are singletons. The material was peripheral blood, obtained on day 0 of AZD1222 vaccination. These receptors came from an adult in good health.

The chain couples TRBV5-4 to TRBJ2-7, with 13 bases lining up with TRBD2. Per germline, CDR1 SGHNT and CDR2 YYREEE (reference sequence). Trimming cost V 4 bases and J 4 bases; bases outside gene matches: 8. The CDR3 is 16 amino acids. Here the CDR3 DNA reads TGTGCCAGCAGCCGAATTGGGACTAGCGGGGCTTACGAGCAGTACTTC. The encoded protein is CASSRIGTSGAYEQYF.

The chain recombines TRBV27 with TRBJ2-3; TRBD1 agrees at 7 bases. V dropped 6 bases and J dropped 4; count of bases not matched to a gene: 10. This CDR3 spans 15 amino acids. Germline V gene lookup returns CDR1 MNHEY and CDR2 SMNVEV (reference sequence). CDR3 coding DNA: TGTGCCAGCAGGGAACGACAGGGTATCCCAGATACGCAGTATTTT. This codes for CASRERQGIPDTQYF.

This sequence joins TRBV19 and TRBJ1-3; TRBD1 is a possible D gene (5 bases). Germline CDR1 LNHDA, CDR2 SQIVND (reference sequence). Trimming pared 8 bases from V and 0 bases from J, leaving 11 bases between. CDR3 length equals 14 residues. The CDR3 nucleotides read TGTGCCAGTTGGGACCGACGCTCTGGAAACACCATATATTTT. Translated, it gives CASWDRRSGNTIYF.

CDR3 sequence (DNA): TGTGCCAGCAGCCTAATGGGACAGGACGGTGAGCAGTTCTTC. Amino acid sequence: CASSLMGQDGEQFF. The chain carries TRBV7-2 and TRBJ2-1, with 8 bases matching TRBD1. The CDR3 is 14 amino acids. CDR1 is SGHTA, CDR2 FQGNSA, per germline. Losses at the gene ends were 5 bases for V and 9 bases for J; bases not matched to a gene: 9. The full variable domain, rest sourced from reference TRBV7-2 and TRBJ2-1, is GAGVSQSPSNKVTEKGKDVELRCDPISGHTALYWYRQSLGQGLEFLIYFQGNSAPDKSGLPSDRFSAERTGGSVSTLTIQRTQQEDSAVYLCASSLMGQDGEQFFGPGTRLTVL.

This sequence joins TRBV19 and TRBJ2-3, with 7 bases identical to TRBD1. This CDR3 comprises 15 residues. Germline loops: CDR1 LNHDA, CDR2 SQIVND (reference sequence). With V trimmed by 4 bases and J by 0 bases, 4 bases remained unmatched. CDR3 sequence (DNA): TGTGCCAGTAGTAGGGGACAGATAAGCACAGATACGCAGTATTTT. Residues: CASSRGQISTDTQYF.

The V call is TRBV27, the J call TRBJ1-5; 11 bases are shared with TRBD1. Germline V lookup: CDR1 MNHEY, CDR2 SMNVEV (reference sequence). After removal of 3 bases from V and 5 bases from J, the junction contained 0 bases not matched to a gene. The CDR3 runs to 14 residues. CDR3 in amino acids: CASSLDRGHQPQHF. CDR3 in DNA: TGTGCCAGCAGTTTGGACAGGGGGCATCAGCCCCAGCATTTT.

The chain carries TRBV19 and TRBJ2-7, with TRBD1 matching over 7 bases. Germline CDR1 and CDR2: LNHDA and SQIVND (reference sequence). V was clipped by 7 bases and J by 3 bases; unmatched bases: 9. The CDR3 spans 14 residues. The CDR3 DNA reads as TGTGCCAGTACCAGGCGGCAGGGGGACTACGAGCAGTACTTC. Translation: CASTRRQGDYEQYF.

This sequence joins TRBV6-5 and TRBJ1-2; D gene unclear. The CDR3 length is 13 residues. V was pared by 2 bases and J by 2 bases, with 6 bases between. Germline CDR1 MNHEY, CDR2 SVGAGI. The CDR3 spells CASSYRRNYGYTF. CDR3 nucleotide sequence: TGTGCCAGCAGTTACAGGCGGAACTATGGCTACACCTTC.

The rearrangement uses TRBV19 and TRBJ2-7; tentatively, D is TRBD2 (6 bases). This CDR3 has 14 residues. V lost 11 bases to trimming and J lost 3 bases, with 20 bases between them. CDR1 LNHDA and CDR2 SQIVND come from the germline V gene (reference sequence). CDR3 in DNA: TGTGCCGGGGGGTGCGGTTTAGGGTTCTACGAGCAGTACTTC. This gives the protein CAGGCGLGFYEQYF.

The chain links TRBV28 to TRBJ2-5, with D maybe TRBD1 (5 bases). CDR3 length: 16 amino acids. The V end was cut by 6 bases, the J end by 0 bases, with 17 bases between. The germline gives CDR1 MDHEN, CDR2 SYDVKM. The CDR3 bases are TGTGCCAGCAGCTCCTCACAGGTGCCGTACCAAGAGACCCAGTACTTC. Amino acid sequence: CASSSSQVPYQETQYF. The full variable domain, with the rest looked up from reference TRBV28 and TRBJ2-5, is DVKVTQSSRYLVKRTGEKVFLECVQDMDHENMFWYRQDPGLGLRLIYFSYDVKMKEKGDIPEGYSVSREKKERFSLILESASTNQTSMYLCASSSSQVPYQETQYFGPGTRLLVL.

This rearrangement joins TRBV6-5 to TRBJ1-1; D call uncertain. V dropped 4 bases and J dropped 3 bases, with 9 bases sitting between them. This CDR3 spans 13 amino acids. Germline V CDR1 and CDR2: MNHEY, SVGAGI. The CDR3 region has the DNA TGTGCCAGCAGTTCCCGGGCAGACACTGAAGCTTTCTTT. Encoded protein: CASSSRADTEAFF.

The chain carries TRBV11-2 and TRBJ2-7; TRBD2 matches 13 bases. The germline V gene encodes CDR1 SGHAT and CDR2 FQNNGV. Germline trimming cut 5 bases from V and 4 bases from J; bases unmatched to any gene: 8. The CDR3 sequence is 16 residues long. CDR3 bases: TGTGCCAGCAGCCTTTGGACTAGCGGGAGACCGTACGAGCAGTACTTC. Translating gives CASSLWTSGRPYEQYF.

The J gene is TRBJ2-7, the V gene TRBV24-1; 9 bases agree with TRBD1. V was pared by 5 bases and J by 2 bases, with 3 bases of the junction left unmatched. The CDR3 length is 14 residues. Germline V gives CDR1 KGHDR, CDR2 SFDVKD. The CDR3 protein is CATSGGQGTYEQYF. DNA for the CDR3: TGTGCCACCAGTGGGGGACAGGGAACCTACGAGCAGTACTTC.

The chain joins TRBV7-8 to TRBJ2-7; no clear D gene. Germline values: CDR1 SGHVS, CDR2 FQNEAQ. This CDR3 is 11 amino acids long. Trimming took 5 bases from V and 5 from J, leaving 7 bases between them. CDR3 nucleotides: TGTGCCAGCAGCCAAGCCCACGAGCAGTACTTC. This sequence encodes CASSQAHEQYF.

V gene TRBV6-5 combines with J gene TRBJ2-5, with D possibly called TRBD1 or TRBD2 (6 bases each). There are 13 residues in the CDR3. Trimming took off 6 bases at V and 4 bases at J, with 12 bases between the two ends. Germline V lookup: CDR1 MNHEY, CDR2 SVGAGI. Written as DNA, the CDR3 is TGTGCCAGCAGGACAGGAGGGGGAGAGACCCAGTACTTC. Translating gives CASRTGGGETQYF.

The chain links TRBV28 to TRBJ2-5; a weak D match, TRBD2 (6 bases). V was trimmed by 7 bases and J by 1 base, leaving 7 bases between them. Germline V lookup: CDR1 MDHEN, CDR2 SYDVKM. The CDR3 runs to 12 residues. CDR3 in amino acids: CASKGLQETQYF. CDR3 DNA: TGTGCCAGCAAGGGACTCCAAGAGACCCAGTACTTC.

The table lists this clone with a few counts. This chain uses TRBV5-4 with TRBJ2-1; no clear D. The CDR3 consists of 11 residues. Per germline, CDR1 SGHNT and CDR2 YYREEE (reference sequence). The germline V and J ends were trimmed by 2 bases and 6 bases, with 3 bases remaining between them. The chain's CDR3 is CASSFINEQFF. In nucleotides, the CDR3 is TGTGCCAGCAGCTTCATCAATGAGCAGTTCTTC.

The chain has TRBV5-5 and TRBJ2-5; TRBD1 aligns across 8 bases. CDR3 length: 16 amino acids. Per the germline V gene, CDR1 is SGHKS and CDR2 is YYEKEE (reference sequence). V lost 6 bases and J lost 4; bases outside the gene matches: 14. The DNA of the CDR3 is TGTGCCAGCACTTTAGATGGCCAGGGGGCAGGAGAGACCCAGTACTTC. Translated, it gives CASTLDGQGAGETQYF.

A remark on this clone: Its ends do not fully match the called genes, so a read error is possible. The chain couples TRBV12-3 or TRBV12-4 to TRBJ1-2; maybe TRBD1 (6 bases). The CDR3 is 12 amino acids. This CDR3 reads CASSPGQGFRDF. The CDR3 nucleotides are TGTGCCAGCAGTCCGGGACAAGGGTTTAGGGACTTC.